This passage covers 23 T cell receptor beta chains from one sample sequenced in a study of T cell responses to AZD1222 COVID-19 vaccine. Method: immunoSEQ multiplex PCR; TCRdb's copy keeps in-frame clones and lacks some. This sample yields roughly 100,000 clones, of which over 80% are seen a single time; around 9% belongs to the top ten. This specimen was peripheral blood, taken on day 0 of AZD1222 vaccination. The receptors shown here come from an adult in good health.

The chain recombines TRBV7-9 with TRBJ1-2; 8 positions match TRBD1. CDR3 size: 17 residues. CDR1 and CDR2 (germline): SEHNR, FQNEAQ (reference sequence). After removal of 2 bases from V and 3 bases from J, the junction contained 11 bases not matched to a gene. The CDR3 nucleotides are TGTGCCAGCAGCTTAATTTCCCCCCGGGACAGGTACTATGGCTACACCTTC. The encoded protein is CASSLISPRDRYYGYTF.

This rearrangement joins TRBV5-4 to TRBJ1-2; no definite D call. V gave up 0 bases and J gave up 1 base, with 10 bases separating them. Germline lookup yields CDR1 SGHNT and CDR2 YYREEE (reference sequence). This CDR3 contains 15 residues. CDR3: CASSLGSRVNYGYTF. Here the CDR3 DNA reads TGTGCCAGCAGCTTGGGATCGAGGGTTAACTATGGCTACACCTTC. Based on the CDR3 plus reference TRBV5-4 and TRBJ1-2, the full variable domain is ETGVTQSPTHLIKTRGQQVTLRCSSQSGHNTVSWYQQALGQGPQFIFQYYREEENGRGNFPPRFSGLQFPNYSSELNVNALELDDSALYLCASSLGSRVNYGYTFGSGTRLTVV.

The V call is TRBV2, the J call TRBJ2-7; possible D gene TRBD2, 5 bases. The CDR3 contains 15 residues. Germline assignment: CDR1 SNHLY and CDR2 FYNNEI. V lost 1 base and J 7 bases, leaving 17 bases between the germline ends. CDR3 DNA: TGTGCCAGCAGTGAAGGGTGGACTGGAATGAGAGAGCAGTACTTC. Amino acid sequence: CASSEGWTGMREQYF.

CDR3 loop: CASSLILNYGYTF. In DNA form, the CDR3 reads TGTGCCAGCAGCTTAATACTTAACTATGGCTACACCTTC. This chain links TRBV5-4 with TRBJ1-2; D not resolved. Trimming pared 2 bases from V and 1 base from J, leaving 6 bases between. CDR1 and CDR2 from the germline V gene are SGHNT and YYREEE (reference sequence). This CDR3 has 13 amino acids.

This sequence joins TRBV27 and TRBJ1-2; D perhaps matches TRBD1 (6 bases). Germline V gene sequence: CDR1 MNHEY, CDR2 SMNVEV (reference sequence). V lost 4 bases to trimming and J lost 2 bases, with 14 bases between them. This CDR3 has 15 amino acids. The CDR3, as DNA: TGTGCCAGCAGTTCGAGGGGGGGGTTAAACTATGGCTACACCTTC. It translates to CASSSRGGLNYGYTF.

This clone was found a few times. The gene calls are TRBV6-2 or TRBV6-3 and TRBJ2-2; no definite D call. Trimming removed 2 bases at V and 6 bases at J, with 1 base between. CDR1 and CDR2 from the germline V gene are MNHEY and SVGEGT. The CDR3 is 11 residues long. The CDR3 is CASSYPGELFF. CDR3 in DNA: TGTGCCAGCAGTTACCCCGGGGAGCTGTTTTTT.

The gene calls are TRBV19 and TRBJ1-5; D is unresolved. The CDR3 has 13 residues. V was trimmed by 3 bases and J by 4 bases, leaving 7 bases between them. The germline CDR1 and CDR2 sequences are LNHDA and SQIVND (reference sequence). The CDR3 sequence is CASSIGRNQPQHF. The CDR3 DNA reads TGTGCCAGTAGTATCGGCAGAAATCAGCCCCAGCATTTT.

This clone appeared once. This sequence joins TRBV25-1 and TRBJ1-1; weak D call: TRBD1 (6 bases). V shed 4 bases and J shed 5 bases, with 17 bases lying between them. Germline lookup yields CDR1 MGHDK and CDR2 SYGVNS. The CDR3 extends over 15 amino acids. In DNA form, the CDR3 reads TGTGCCAGCAGTGTAGGGGGGGAGCAAAGGACTGAAGCTTTCTTT. Protein sequence: CASSVGGEQRTEAFF.

The chain employs TRBV27 and TRBJ1-1; 9 bases agree with TRBD1. In germline, CDR1 is MNHEY, CDR2 SMNVEV (reference sequence). This CDR3 comprises 14 residues. V lost 4 bases, J lost 10 bases, and 10 bases stayed unmatched. The DNA of the CDR3 is TGTGCCAGCAGTTCCTTGACAGGGGGGCGAGCAGCTTTCTTT. It specifies CASSSLTGGRAAFF.

The CDR3, as DNA: TGTGCCAGCAGTGAAGCCGTCCTGGGGGGAGATACGCAGTATTTT. This codes for CASSEAVLGGDTQYF. The chain links TRBV2 to TRBJ2-3; possible D gene TRBD2, 6 bases. V lost 0 bases, J lost 5 bases, and 12 bases lay in between. The CDR3 runs to 15 residues. Per germline, CDR1 SNHLY and CDR2 FYNNEI.

The V gene is TRBV3-1 (or the pseudogene TRBV3-2), the J gene TRBJ2-1, with 12 bases lining up with TRBD2. Trimming cost V 2 bases and J 6 bases; bases outside gene matches: 11. The CDR3 has 18 amino acids. The germline gives CDR1 LGHDT, CDR2 YNNKEL (reference sequence). The CDR3 region has the DNA TGTGCCAGCAGCCAAAACCCTATTACGGGACTAGCGGGCAATGAGCAGTTCTTC. Its protein product is CASSQNPITGLAGNEQFF.

This clone was observed a handful of times. The V gene is TRBV24-1, the J gene TRBJ2-4; 10 bases line up with TRBD1. This CDR3 region has 16 residues. Unmatched junction bases numbered 4, after V lost 5 bases and J lost 1 base. CDR1 and CDR2 from the germline V gene are KGHDR and SFDVKD. The CDR3 loop is CATSAGQGTAKNIQYF. The CDR3 DNA follows: TGTGCCACCAGTGCGGGACAGGGGACGGCCAAAAACATTCAGTACTTC.

The V call is TRBV5-1, the J call TRBJ2-7, with no clear D. In germline, CDR1 is SGHRS, CDR2 YFSETQ. CDR3 length: 16 residues. The V gene lost 0 bases and the J gene lost 2 bases, with 15 bases spanning the gap. This CDR3 is CASSLESVLDTYEQYF. DNA for the CDR3: TGCGCCAGCAGCTTGGAATCCGTCCTCGACACCTACGAGCAGTACTTC.

The V and J genes are TRBV2 and TRBJ1-2; D not resolved. The germline V gene encodes CDR1 SNHLY and CDR2 FYNNEI. The CDR3 runs 13 residues. Trimming cost V 1 base and J 3 bases, with 6 bases left between them. The CDR3 DNA sequence: TGTGCCAGCAGTGAAGAGGCTTACTATGGCTACACCTTC. Its protein product is CASSEEAYYGYTF.

The V and J genes are TRBV20-1 and TRBJ1-1, with a tentative D call TRBD1 (6 bases). Germline values: CDR1 DFQATT, CDR2 SNEGSKA (reference sequence). The CDR3 covers 11 residues. This CDR3 reads CSTPGVAEAFF. CDR3 DNA sequence: TGCTCAACCCCAGGGGTGGCTGAAGCTTTCTTT.

The gene calls are TRBV2 and TRBJ1-5, with no clear D. The V and J ends lost 0 bases and 6 bases respectively, with 9 bases between them. CDR1 and CDR2 from the germline V gene are SNHLY and FYNNEI. The CDR3 is made up of 14 amino acids. CDR3 amino acids: CASSEARDIQPQHF. CDR3 nucleotides: TGTGCCAGCAGTGAAGCTAGGGATATTCAGCCCCAGCATTTT.

This clone was detected only a few times. The chain carries TRBV28 and TRBJ1-2, with D perhaps matching TRBD1 (5 bases). This CDR3 has 12 residues. Per the germline V gene, CDR1 is MDHEN and CDR2 is SYDVKM. Trimming removed 3 bases from V and 7 bases from J, with 9 bases in between. This CDR3 is CASSFGGVGYTF. Here the CDR3 DNA reads TGTGCCAGCAGTTTTGGGGGGGTTGGCTACACCTTC.

The gene calls are TRBV28 and TRBJ2-7, with TRBD1 matching 7 bases. Germline trimming cut 4 bases from V and 0 bases from J; bases unmatched to any gene: 12. Germline CDR1 is MDHEN and CDR2 is SYDVKM. The CDR3 consists of 17 residues. CDR3 nucleotide sequence: TGTGCCAGCAGTTCTTCCATAGGGACAGACCTCTCCTACGAGCAGTACTTC. Translation: CASSSSIGTDLSYEQYF.

CDR3 sequence: CATSLRTGRSPLHF. In DNA, the CDR3 is TGTGCCACCAGCTTGCGGACAGGGCGCTCACCCCTCCACTTT. This sequence joins TRBV15 and TRBJ1-6, with 8 bases fitting TRBD1. CDR1 and CDR2 from the germline V gene are LNHNV and YYDKDF (reference sequence). With 5 bases clipped from V and 10 bases from J, the junction kept 7 bases outside the gene matches. CDR3 size: 14 residues.

V is TRBV24-1 and J is TRBJ1-2, with D uncertain. Trimming left V 6 bases short and J 4 bases short, with 17 bases between. CDR1 and CDR2 from the germline V gene are KGHDR and SFDVKD. The CDR3 runs to 15 residues. The CDR3 loop reads CATSTSRYLFYGYTF. The CDR3 DNA reads TGTGCCACCAGTACATCCAGGTATTTATTCTATGGCTACACCTTC.

This chain connects TRBV12-3 or TRBV12-4 to TRBJ1-2; D gene unclear. The length of the CDR3 is 12 residues. The V gene lost 3 bases and the J gene lost 2 bases, with 4 bases spanning the gap. CDR3: CASSLQNYGYTF. CDR3 sequence (DNA): TGTGCCAGCAGTTTGCAGAACTATGGCTACACCTTC.

J is TRBJ2-3 and V is TRBV27; D not resolved. V lost 2 bases and J lost 2, with 11 bases in between. The CDR3 is 15 residues long. Germline-derived CDR1 and CDR2 are MNHEY and SMNVEV (reference sequence). The CDR3 is CASSLLRTTTDTQYF. The CDR3 DNA sequence: TGTGCCAGCAGTTTACTTAGGACGACCACAGATACGCAGTATTTT.

The chain uses TRBV25-1 and TRBJ1-1; D gene unclear. The CDR3 has 15 residues. V dropped 1 base and J dropped 0 bases, with 9 bases sitting between them. Germline V gene data show CDR1 as MGHDK and CDR2 as SYGVNS. The CDR3 here is CASSEFTHLNTEAFF. Written as DNA, the CDR3 is TGTGCCAGCAGTGAATTTACACACCTGAACACTGAAGCTTTCTTT.